The text below deals with one T cell receptor (beta chain). Its cognate antigen is unknown. The data are from a study of beta chain features in type 1 diabetes. Findings of the study overall: People with Type 1 diabetes carried modestly yet significantly shorter TCRB CDR3s in all four CD4+ subsets.

All of the isolated RNA was reverse transcribed, so expressed TCRB transcripts were sequenced. Assay used: immunoSEQ multiplex PCR; TCRdb lists only in-frame clones, some missing. There are 300,000 to 350,000 clones in the sample; 13% occur only once, and nearly 0.015% lies in the top ten. Sorting with CD45RO/CCR7/CD25/CD127/CD95/CD27 yielded naive, central memory, regulatory and stem-like memory CD4+ cells. With V trimmed by 1 base and J by 9 bases, 6 bases remained unmatched. The germline CDR1 and CDR2 sequences are SSHAT and FNYEAQ (reference sequence). The CDR3 consists of 14 residues. The chain links TRBV7-7 to TRBJ2-1, with 7 nucleotides matching TRBD1. This receptor was taken from a woman aged 18 to 35 with type 1 diabetes. The sequencing sample was made of naive CD4+ T cells from blood. CDR3 in DNA: TGTGCCAGCAGCTTAGAGACAGGGTTTGGTGAGCAGTTCTTC. Translating it yields CASSLETGFGEQFF.